The 10 T cell receptor beta chains presented below share a single source sample, sequenced in a study of shared clonotypes between healthy human individuals. Naive CD8 isolation took CD45RO-negative cells positively selected for CCR7 and excluded terminally differentiated effector memory CD45RA+ cells. Clones were sequenced by immunoSEQ multiplex PCR, and TCRdb holds only the in-frame ones, with some missing. The data show 760,000 or so clones, 90% to 97% seen once. Sequencing used naive CD8+ T cells sorted from blood. The receptors here all came from a man aged 25 to 45 in good health.

This clone was observed a single time. The chain links TRBV5-1 to TRBJ2-2; a possible D gene is TRBD2 (5 bases). Trimming took off 6 bases at V and 3 bases at J, with 18 bases between the two ends. Germline CDR1 and CDR2: SGHRS and YFSETQ. The CDR3 spans 16 residues. This CDR3 is CASTPATAEYTGELFF. DNA of the CDR3: TGCGCCAGCACTCCTGCAACAGCGGAATACACCGGGGAGCTGTTTTTT. Looking up the rest from reference TRBV5-1 and TRBJ2-2 gives the full variable domain: KAGVTQTPRYLIKTRGQQVTLSCSPISGHRSVSWYQQTPGQGLQFLFEYFSETQRNKGNFPGRFSGRQFSNSRSEMNVSTLELGDSALYLCASTPATAEYTGELFFGEGSRLTVL.

The V gene is TRBV27, the J gene TRBJ2-6, with D unresolved. The CDR3 has 13 residues. Germline V gene data show CDR1 as MNHEY and CDR2 as SMNVEV (reference sequence). V was cut by 6 bases and J by 0 bases, with 3 bases left in between. CDR3 in amino acids: CASRVSGANVLTF. CDR3 bases: TGTGCCAGCAGGGTCTCTGGGGCCAACGTCCTGACTTTC.

This chain uses TRBV10-3 with TRBJ2-7; D ambiguous. Germline V lookup: CDR1 ENHRY, CDR2 SYGVKD. This CDR3 spans 13 amino acids. V was shortened by 3 bases and J by 2 bases, with 8 bases between the two germline ends. The CDR3 loop reads CAISERGAYEQYF. The CDR3 DNA follows: TGTGCCATCAGTGAACGTGGGGCCTACGAGCAGTACTTC.

The chain couples TRBV5-4 to TRBJ2-1, with D possibly called TRBD1 or TRBD2 (6 bases each). Germline CDR1 is SGHNT and CDR2 is YYREEE (reference sequence). The length of the CDR3 is 16 residues. V was shortened by 4 bases and J by 0 bases, with 14 bases between the two germline ends. The CDR3 region is CASSLGGLSSYNEQFF. CDR3 DNA: TGTGCCAGCAGCCTGGGGGGCCTGAGCTCCTACAATGAGCAGTTCTTC.

The chain uses TRBV7-9 and TRBJ2-3; 12 bases align to TRBD2. V was clipped by 6 bases and J by 4 bases; unmatched bases: 5. This CDR3 is 15 amino acids long. CDR1 and CDR2 (germline): SEHNR, FQNEAQ (reference sequence). The DNA for the CDR3 is TGTGCCAGCAGACCGACTAGCGGGAGTGCAGATACGCAGTATTTT. Residues: CASRPTSGSADTQYF.

The V gene is TRBV29-1, the J gene TRBJ1-2; weak D call: TRBD1 (6 bases). The V and J ends lost 6 bases and 3 bases respectively, with 11 bases between them. CDR1 and CDR2 (germline): SQVTM, ANQGSEA. The CDR3 has 12 residues. CDR3 DNA sequence: TGCAGCGTCCGGCCAGGGGACTATGGCTACACCTTC. Amino acids: CSVRPGDYGYTF.

The chain couples TRBV7-2 to TRBJ2-7; possible D gene TRBD2, 6 bases. The CDR3 length is 15 residues. The germline V gene encodes CDR1 SGHTA and CDR2 FQGNSA. Trimming cost V 0 bases and J 3 bases, with 12 bases left between them. The CDR3 coding sequence is TGTGCCAGCAGCTTAGCCCGGCGGGGCGTCTACGAGCAGTACTTC. It translates to CASSLARRGVYEQYF.

This sequence joins TRBV7-8 and TRBJ2-3; D may correspond to TRBD1 or TRBD2 (6 bases each). CDR3 length equals 19 residues. CDR1 is SGHVS, CDR2 FQNEAQ, per germline. V dropped 2 bases and J dropped 6 bases, with 27 bases sitting between them. The CDR3 loop is CASSLRGVFERAGTDTQYF. The CDR3, as DNA: TGTGCCAGCAGCTTAAGGGGGGTTTTCGAGCGGGCCGGGACCGATACGCAGTATTTT. The variable domain in full, with the rest retrieved from reference TRBV7-8 and TRBJ2-3, is GAGVSQSPRYKVAKRGQDVALRCDPISGHVSLFWYQQALGQGPEFLTYFQNEAQLDKSGLPSDRFFAERPEGSVSTLKIQRTQQEDSAVYLCASSLRGVFERAGTDTQYFGPGTRLTVL.

The CDR3 protein is CASSSNLDGNTDTQYF. The CDR3 DNA reads TGCGCCAGCTCCTCGAACTTGGACGGCAACACAGATACGCAGTATTTT. This chain joins TRBV10-1 and TRBJ2-3; no clear D gene. The CDR3 totals 16 residues. V was trimmed by 8 bases and J by 2 bases, leaving 20 bases between them. Per the germline V gene, CDR1 is WNHNN and CDR2 is SYGVQD (reference sequence).

The CDR3 bases are TGTGCCAGCAGCCGAGGACTCGGCTCCTACGAGCAGTACTTC. Its protein product is CASSRGLGSYEQYF. The genes are TRBV7-6 and TRBJ2-7; a weak D match, TRBD2 (5 bases). Looked up from germline, CDR1 is SGHVS and CDR2 is FNYEAQ. The CDR3 is 14 residues long. Trimming cost V 5 bases and J 0 bases, with 11 bases left between them.